The next 29 T cell receptor beta chains were all read from a single sample in a study of cytomegalovirus exposure and HLA in healthy donors. The PCR used 60 Vbeta and 13 Jbeta primers. Data came from immunoSEQ multiplex PCR; TCRdb stores just in-frame clones and leaves some out. The data contain approximately 150,000 clones, around 80% of them singletons. Sequencing used PBMCs. These receptors originate from a man younger than 30 in good health and CMV-seropositive.

The chain has TRBV27 and TRBJ1-5, with D maybe TRBD1 (5 bases). This CDR3 is built from 17 residues. V was cut by 5 bases and J by 0 bases, with 17 bases left in between. Looked up from germline, CDR1 is MNHEY and CDR2 is SMNVEV (reference sequence). This CDR3 reads CASSTRRQGYSNQPQHF. In DNA, the CDR3 is TGTGCCAGCAGTACCCGCCGCCAGGGCTATAGCAATCAGCCCCAGCATTTT.

This rearrangement joins TRBV4-2 to TRBJ2-5; tentatively, D is TRBD1 (7 bases). Germline V lookup: CDR1 LGHNA, CDR2 YNFKEQ. V lost 6 bases and J lost 7, with 9 bases in between. The CDR3 is 11 amino acids. CDR3 protein: CASRQGGTQYF. In DNA form, the CDR3 reads TGTGCCAGCAGGCAGGGGGGGACCCAGTACTTC.

The chain uses TRBV18 and TRBJ2-5; a weak D match, TRBD1 (6 bases). The CDR3 contains 13 residues. Germline loops: CDR1 KGHSH, CDR2 LQKENI. V dropped 4 bases and J dropped 2 bases, with 8 bases sitting between them. Written as DNA, the CDR3 is TGTGCCAGCTCACAAGGACAGCAAGAGACCCAGTACTTC. It yields the protein CASSQGQQETQYF.

This clone was seen only a few times. The chain joins TRBV6-5 to TRBJ1-2, with 7 nucleotides matching TRBD1. V dropped 0 bases and J dropped 1; count of bases not matched to a gene: 2. CDR1 MNHEY and CDR2 SVGAGI come from the germline V gene. The CDR3 is made up of 15 amino acids. The CDR3 sequence: CASSYSRQGNYGYTF. The CDR3 DNA sequence: TGTGCCAGCAGTTACTCCCGACAGGGTAACTATGGCTACACCTTC.

The chain recombines TRBV5-6 with TRBJ2-1; D gene unclear. Germline V gene sequence: CDR1 SGHDT, CDR2 YYEEEE. The CDR3 runs 12 residues. V was trimmed by 0 bases and J by 9 bases, leaving 7 bases between them. The CDR3 here is CASSLASGEQFF. The CDR3 DNA follows: TGTGCCAGCAGCTTGGCCTCAGGTGAGCAGTTCTTC.

The rearrangement links TRBV6-6 to TRBJ1-1; D ambiguous. Germline CDR1 MNHNY, CDR2 SVGAGI (reference sequence). The CDR3 runs 14 residues. Deletions cut 2 bases from V and 1 base from J, with 8 bases between. The CDR3 reads CASSYGPENTEAFF. The CDR3 nucleotides read TGTGCCAGCAGTTACGGCCCAGAGAACACTGAAGCTTTCTTT.

The chain has TRBV27 and TRBJ2-7, with D maybe TRBD2 (5 bases). This CDR3 spans 13 amino acids. V lost 7 bases and J 6 bases, leaving 16 bases between the germline ends. CDR1 is MNHEY, CDR2 SMNVEV, per germline (reference sequence). This CDR3 reads CASTSSGMTEQYF. The CDR3 nucleotides read TGTGCCAGCACGTCTTCGGGGATGACCGAGCAGTACTTC.

The gene calls are TRBV29-1 and TRBJ2-7, with 8 bases identical to TRBD1. CDR1 and CDR2 (germline): SQVTM, ANQGSEA. V lost 7 bases and J lost 4; bases outside the gene matches: 9. This CDR3 is built from 13 residues. The chain's CDR3 is CSARQGNSYEQYF. The DNA of the CDR3 is TGCAGCGCCCGACAGGGGAATAGTTACGAGCAGTACTTC.

The chain carries TRBV7-3 and TRBJ2-1; possibly TRBD2 for D (5 bases). The CDR3 contains 15 residues. Germline CDR1 reads SGHTA; CDR2 reads FQGTGA. Trimming took off 0 bases at V and 1 base at J, with 7 bases between the two ends. CDR3 DNA: TGTGCCAGCAGCTTAACGGGCGGGTCCTACAATGAGCAGTTCTTC. Its protein is CASSLTGGSYNEQFF.

The J gene is TRBJ1-1, the V gene TRBV18; D is unclear. V gave up 0 bases and J gave up 1 base, with 12 bases separating them. There are 16 residues in the CDR3. Per the germline V gene, CDR1 is KGHSH and CDR2 is LQKENI. The CDR3 sequence is CASSPPYGGGNTEAFF. CDR3 nucleotide sequence: TGTGCCAGCTCACCACCGTACGGAGGTGGGAACACTGAAGCTTTCTTT.

The rearrangement joins TRBV27 to TRBJ1-6, with TRBD1 matching 8 bases. The CDR3 totals 18 residues. The V gene end was trimmed by 5 bases and the J gene end by 8 bases; junction bases not matched to a gene: 17. Germline V CDR1 and CDR2: MNHEY, SMNVEV (reference sequence). CDR3 sequence (DNA): TGTGCCAGCAGTCCATACCTCGGGACAGGCCCAGGGTATTCACCCCTCCACTTT. It encodes CASSPYLGTGPGYSPLHF.

The chain couples TRBV11-1 to TRBJ2-1, with a tentative D call TRBD2 (6 bases). Germline V CDR1 and CDR2: SGHAT, FQDESV (reference sequence). Trimming took 7 bases from V and 1 from J, leaving 14 bases between them. The CDR3 runs 15 residues. CDR3 residues: CASTQRAGSYNEQFF. CDR3 DNA sequence: TGTGCCAGCACCCAGCGGGCGGGGTCCTACAATGAGCAGTTCTTC.

DNA for the CDR3: TGTGCCAGCAGCTTGGGGCGGGCTGGCTATGGCTACACCTTC. It encodes CASSLGRAGYGYTF. This chain links TRBV5-6 with TRBJ1-2; no clear D gene. The CDR3 has 14 residues. Germline loops: CDR1 SGHDT, CDR2 YYEEEE. Trimming pared 0 bases from V and 4 bases from J, leaving 10 bases between.

V is TRBV27 and J is TRBJ2-1; D is possibly TRBD2 (6 bases). The CDR3 totals 13 residues. V was shortened by 1 base and J by 7 bases, with 8 bases between the two germline ends. Germline V lookup: CDR1 MNHEY, CDR2 SMNVEV (reference sequence). The CDR3 is CASSLYRENEQFF. Written as DNA, the CDR3 is TGTGCCAGCAGTTTATACCGGGAGAATGAGCAGTTCTTC.

The chain combines TRBV7-9 with TRBJ2-7; TRBD2 is a possible D gene (7 bases). The germline V gene encodes CDR1 SEHNR and CDR2 FQNEAQ (reference sequence). Trimming cost V 5 bases and J 3 bases, with 14 bases left between them. The CDR3 is 14 residues long. The CDR3 reads CASSPRGASYEQYF. The CDR3 DNA reads TGTGCCAGCAGCCCCCGGGGGGCGAGCTACGAGCAGTACTTC.

V and J are TRBV5-4 and TRBJ1-2; no definite D call. V lost 5 bases, J lost 0 bases, and 14 bases lay in between. This CDR3 is built from 15 residues. Germline V lookup: CDR1 SGHNT, CDR2 YYREEE (reference sequence). In DNA form, the CDR3 reads TGTGCCAGCAGAGACCCGGCGGCAGCTAACTATGGCTACACCTTC. Amino acids: CASRDPAAANYGYTF.

About this clone itself: One end of the junction varies from germline; a read error may be responsible. The chain is built from TRBV2 and TRBJ1-1; TRBD1 matches at 7 bases. In germline, CDR1 is SNHLY, CDR2 FYNNEI. The CDR3 consists of 14 residues. This CDR3 reads CASCDRGPRTEASF. The CDR3 DNA sequence: TGTGCCTCCTGCGATAGGGGGCCTAGAACTGAAGCTTCCTTT.

The V and J genes are TRBV12-5 and TRBJ1-2; 10 nucleotides align to TRBD1. Germline assignment: CDR1 LGHNT and CDR2 FRNRAP. V was clipped by 0 bases and J by 2 bases; unmatched bases: 9. The CDR3 totals 18 residues. The CDR3 loop reads CASGLVWGQGTPNYGYTF. CDR3 in DNA: TGTGCTAGTGGTTTGGTGTGGGGACAGGGGACCCCAAACTATGGCTACACCTTC.

A remark on this clone: Other nucleotide sequences from this sample produce the same CDR3. The chain joins TRBV4-1 to TRBJ2-7, with a tentative D call TRBD2 (6 bases). This CDR3 spans 15 amino acids. Trimming pared 3 bases from V and 1 base from J, leaving 13 bases between. The V gene's germline CDR1 is MGHRA and CDR2 YSYEKL. CDR3 protein: CASSQMAGGSYEQYF. CDR3 sequence (DNA): TGCGCCAGCAGCCAGATGGCAGGAGGGTCCTACGAGCAGTACTTC.

As concerns this clone: An end of the junction does not agree with germline; a read error may underlie this. Other DNA sequences in the sample encode the same CDR3. This rearrangement joins TRBV6-5 to TRBJ1-1, with 11 bases that match TRBD1. The CDR3 sequence is 13 residues long. The V gene's germline CDR1 is MNHEY and CDR2 SVGAGI. The CDR3 DNA reads TGTGCCAGCAGACGGACAGGGGGCACTGAGGCTTTCTTT. Its translation: CASRRTGGTEAFF.

This sequence joins TRBV5-5 and TRBJ1-2, with D possibly being TRBD1 (6 bases). The CDR3 has 13 residues. V lost 3 bases, J lost 7 bases, and 13 bases lay in between. Germline V gene lookup returns CDR1 SGHKS and CDR2 YYEKEE (reference sequence). For the CDR3, the DNA is TGTGCCAGCAGCTCTTCAGGGGAGAGTGGCTACACCTTC. Encoded protein: CASSSSGESGYTF.

The CDR3 here is CASSFQGAGWLGEQYF. The CDR3 DNA reads TGTGCCAGCAGTTTTCAGGGCGCAGGGTGGTTAGGCGAGCAGTACTTC. The rearrangement joins TRBV28 to TRBJ2-7, with a tentative D call TRBD1 (5 bases). CDR3 length: 16 residues. V lost 3 bases to trimming and J lost 6 bases, with 21 bases between them. Germline values: CDR1 MDHEN, CDR2 SYDVKM.

The chain is built from TRBV28 and TRBJ1-2; D gene uncertain. The CDR3 extends over 14 amino acids. V was cut by 6 bases and J by 4 bases, with 15 bases left in between. Germline-derived CDR1 and CDR2 are MDHEN and SYDVKM. CDR3 coding DNA: TGTGCCAGCAGGTCAATGACGGGTCGCTATGGCTACACCTTC. Translation: CASRSMTGRYGYTF.

This chain joins TRBV5-1 and TRBJ2-7; 7 nucleotides agree with TRBD1. The CDR3 covers 12 residues. Looked up from germline, CDR1 is SGHRS and CDR2 is YFSETQ. The trim removed 5 bases at V and 2 bases at J, leaving 1 base unmatched. This chain's CDR3 is CASRGTAYEQYF. The CDR3 nucleotides read TGCGCCAGCAGGGGGACAGCCTACGAGCAGTACTTC.

V usage is TRBV27 and J usage is TRBJ1-2; TRBD1 matches 8 bases. The CDR3 spans 13 residues. V lost 6 bases and J lost 8; bases outside the gene matches: 8. In germline, CDR1 is MNHEY, CDR2 SMNVEV (reference sequence). CDR3 sequence reads: CASSTQGAGGYTF. The CDR3 DNA reads as TGTGCCAGCAGCACTCAGGGGGCGGGGGGCTACACCTTC.

The chain is built from TRBV2 and TRBJ2-7; 9 nucleotides match TRBD2. Trimming took 7 bases from V and 2 from J; bases not matched to a gene: 9. The CDR3 consists of 15 residues. Germline V gene data show CDR1 as SNHLY and CDR2 as FYNNEI. CDR3 sequence (DNA): TGTGCCAGCAAGTTTTCTAGCGGGGAAACCTACGAGCAGTACTTC. Its protein is CASKFSSGETYEQYF.

The chain couples TRBV10-3 to TRBJ2-2; 7 bases are shared with TRBD2. The V segment lost 9 bases and the J segment 5 bases; nucleotides outside the gene matches: 6. This CDR3 spans 13 amino acids. The V gene's germline CDR1 is ENHRY and CDR2 SYGVKD. CDR3 in amino acids: CAMSGKITGELFF. CDR3 sequence (DNA): TGTGCCATGAGCGGGAAAATAACCGGGGAGCTGTTTTTT.

V gene TRBV18 combines with J gene TRBJ1-1, with D uncertain. The CDR3 is made up of 12 amino acids. Per germline, CDR1 KGHSH and CDR2 LQKENI. V gave up 0 bases and J gave up 6 bases, with 5 bases separating them. The CDR3, as DNA: TGTGCCAGCTCACCACCTACGGCTGAAGCTTTCTTT. This encodes CASSPPTAEAFF.

Only a few counts were recorded for this clone. This chain links TRBV5-1 with TRBJ2-5, with a possible D match to TRBD1 (5 bases). V lost 0 bases and J lost 13, with 16 bases in between. The CDR3 is 13 residues long. Germline CDR1 is SGHRS and CDR2 is YFSETQ. The CDR3 DNA follows: TGCGCCAGCAGCTTGGATAATACAGGCGCCTCGTACTTC. Residues: CASSLDNTGASYF.